This TCR beta chain originates from a study of T-cell memory formation after mild COVID-19 (dated by TCRdb to about 2021). Background for the entire study: TCR sequence clusters from the two donors were found to be largely donor specific. Two young, previously healthy adult volunteers, one female and one male, were included in the cohort. T-cell clones expanding and contracting after mild COVID-19 in two donors were tracked by longitudinal TCRalpha and TCRbeta repertoire sequencing. Beyond this particular receptor, the publication reports: Contracting CD4+ clones were found mainly in CM and EM memory subsets, while CD8+ clones were enriched in EMRA. SARS-CoV-2 specificity of the second-wave clones peaking on day 37 was not confirmed. The detection of some responding clones in pre-infection memory suggests that pre-existing cross-reactive memory T cells joined the SARS-CoV-2 response. Only a couple of mild cases were covered by the study, and larger cohorts that include severe cases with pre-infection samples were considered necessary. Balanced CD4/CD8 phenotypes were observed for clones contracting from day 15 to 85, whereas a bias towards CD4+ was observed for a second wave of clones expanding from day 15 to 37.

PBMCs were isolated by Ficoll-Paque density gradient centrifugation. Taken from the germline V gene, the CDR1 and CDR2 loops are SGHVS and FNYEAQ. The trim is 5 bases for V and 2 bases for J, with a gap of 22 bases between the germline ends. Spanning cysteine to phenylalanine, the CDR3 consists of 17 amino acids. CDR3 DNA is the only sequence kept; it has 51 bases, read in frame from the first base. This clonotype came up many times. Its antigen is not yet known. Base quality data are lacking; no much larger clone is found one base away. The sample was run on an Illumina NovaSeq 6000. TCRalpha and TCRbeta cDNA libraries were built by 5'RACE with constant-segment primers, adding sample barcodes and unique molecular identifiers. RNA was extracted from every sample with Trizol reagent. Library amplification was performed in two PCR steps, and a second sample barcode and Illumina TruSeq adapters were introduced in the second step. Sequencing of libraries was performed on an Illumina NovaSeq with 2 x 150 bp paired-end reads. On the study's bioinformatics: The reads were demultiplexed and collapsed into UMI-guided consensus sequences using migec v1.2.7. Using mixcr v2.1.11, UMI consensuses were aligned to TRA and TRB V and J templates and then assembled into clonotypes. A clonotype was counted as expanded or contracted only when both edgeR and NoisET called the clonotype significant, with the noise models trained on biological replicates. edgeR calls used a false discovery rate-adjusted p below 0.01 and a log2 fold-change threshold of 1. As an exploratory analysis of dynamics, PCA with hierarchical clustering was applied to max-normalized trajectories of the 1000 most abundant clonotypes. The CD4 or CD8 phenotype of responding clones was assigned using the separately sequenced CD4+ and CD8+ repertoires. TCRdb trimmed public reads at Q25 via fastp, called clones via MiXCR and kept in-frame beta chains. Identical CDR3 protein sequences are pooled into one entry, listed with their most common genes and DNA. The V and J calls and clone size come from TCRdb's table, not from the authors' own analysis. This sample is represented by 120,000 to 150,000 distinct CDR3 sequences; about 6% of them were singletons. The ten largest account for approximately 2.2% of the sample.

The receptor's source is an adult woman who had mild COVID-19 (a few samples of this study predate the infection). The sample titles of this study are shuffled in the database, so cell type and time point are left out; the donor was told from shared clones. Here the chain combines TRBV7-6 and TRBJ2-7, with TRBD2 perhaps the D gene, on 5 matching bases. The source material was PBMCs or a T cell subset sorted from them (not recorded which). The CDR3 loop reads CASSPTRRTHLPYEQYF. The bases read TGTGCCAGCAGCCCCACCAGGAGGACCCATCTTCCCTACGAGCAGTACTTC. Joined to the reference TRBV7-6 and TRBJ2-7 proteins, this CDR3 gives the full variable domain: GAGVSQSPRYKVTKRGQDVALRCDPISGHVSLYWYRQALGQGPEFLTYFNYEAQQDKSGLPNDRFSAERPEGSISTLTIQRTEQRDSAMYRCASSPTRRTHLPYEQYFGPGTRLTVT.